A single sample gave rise to the 14 T cell receptor beta chains below, sequenced in a study of T cells in women clearing cervical HPV infection. Only in-frame clones appear in the TCRdb table, and some are missing; sequencing was by immunoSEQ multiplex PCR. In total, the table holds around 44,000 clones. Input material: blood buffy coat. These receptors were obtained from a woman aged 18 to 75 with a cervical HPV16 infection that either progressed to CIN3+ or cleared (not recorded which).

CDR3 loop: CASSGGGEANYGYTF. CDR3 DNA (partial): TGTGCCAGTTCCGGGGGGGGTGAAGCTAACTATGGC. V gene TRBV7-9 combines with J gene TRBJ1-2; D is perhaps TRBD1 (5 bases). The read ends 3 residues shy of where the CDR3 ends; the end is completed using the germline J gene. The CDR3 has 15 residues. Trimming cost V 9 bases and J 0 bases, with 17 bases left between them. The germline gives CDR1 SEHNR, CDR2 FQNEAQ (reference sequence).

To note about this clone: The read ends 3 residues shy of where the CDR3 ends; the end is completed using the germline J gene. The rearrangement links TRBV12-3 or TRBV12-4 to TRBJ1-6; TRBD1 matches at 7 bases. V lost 5 bases, J lost 7 bases, and 8 bases stayed unmatched. The CDR3 consists of 15 residues. CDR3 in amino acids: CASSLTGTRNSPLHF. The CDR3 DNA, read in part, is TGTGCCAGCAGTCTGACAGGGACGAGAAATTCACCC.

In regard to this clone: The CDR3 end lies 3 residues beyond the end of the read and is filled in from the germline J gene. V is TRBV5-1 and J is TRBJ2-1; 13 nucleotides agree with TRBD2. V was clipped by 6 bases and J by 9 bases; unmatched bases: 12. CDR3 length equals 16 residues. Germline CDR1 SGHRS, CDR2 YFSETQ. The CDR3 sequence is CASNIGRTSGRAEQFF. The covered CDR3 bases are TGCGCCAGCAACATTGGGAGGACTAGCGGGAGAGCTGAG. The full variable domain, its missing parts supplied by reference TRBV5-1 and TRBJ2-1, is KAGVTQTPRYLIKTRGQQVTLSCSPISGHRSVSWYQQTPGQGLQFLFEYFSETQRNKGNFPGRFSGRQFSNSRSEMNVSTLELGDSALYLCASNIGRTSGRAEQFFGPGTRLTVL.

As to this clone: The read ends 3 residues before the CDR3 terminus; that terminus is restored from the germline J gene. The chain is built from TRBV7-9 and TRBJ1-2, with D possibly being TRBD1 (5 bases). V was clipped by 5 bases and J by 5 bases, with 12 bases between them. CDR3 size: 13 residues. The germline CDR1 and CDR2 sequences are SEHNR and FQNEAQ (reference sequence). The CDR3 bases that were read are TGTGCCAGCAGCCAAGGACCAGGGTATGGC. Translating gives CASSQGPGYG. The full CDR3 sequence reads CASSQGPGYGYTF.

About this clone: Coverage ceases 3 residues before the CDR3 finishes, and the germline J gene fills in the end. The chain is built from TRBV4-1 and TRBJ2-2, with D uncertain. The CDR3 is made up of 16 amino acids. The germline V gene has CDR1 MGHRA and CDR2 YSYEKL. The germline V and J ends were trimmed by 0 bases and 2 bases, with 10 bases remaining between them. Incomplete CDR3 DNA: TGCGCCAGCAGCCAAGATGTAGGGCCAAACACCGGGGAG. Protein sequence: CASSQDVGPNTGE. The whole CDR3 sequence reads CASSQDVGPNTGELFF.

Regarding this clone: The read terminates 3 residues ahead of where the CDR3 ends, so the germline J gene completes it. The chain links TRBV29-1 to TRBJ1-2; TRBD1 agrees at 9 bases. Germline values: CDR1 SQVTM, CDR2 ANQGSEA. V shed 5 bases, J shed 4 bases, and the junction held 8 bases outside the gene matches. The CDR3 runs 14 residues. The DNA read from the CDR3 is TGCAGCGTTCGTTTGGGGACAGGGTCCTATGGC. It codes for CSVRLGTGSYG. The whole CDR3 sequence reads CSVRLGTGSYGYTF. Full variable domain (remainder filled in from reference TRBV29-1 and TRBJ1-2): SAVISQKPSRDICQRGTSLTIQCQVDSQVTMMFWYRQQPGQSLTLIATANQGSEATYESGFVIDKFPISRPNLTFSTLTVSNMSPEDSSIYLCSVRLGTGSYGYTFGSGTRLTVV.

A word on this clone: From the germline J gene comes the end of the CDR3, since the read stops 3 residues before it. This rearrangement joins TRBV7-6 to TRBJ1-4, with no clear D. Germline assignment: CDR1 SGHVS and CDR2 FNYEAQ. CDR3 length: 12 residues. The CDR3 bases that were read are TGTGCCAGCAGCGCGGGCTTCGGGAGA. The encoded protein is CASSAGFGR. The entire CDR3 sequence reads CASSAGFGRLFF. The full variable domain, completed using reference TRBV7-6 and TRBJ1-4, is GAGVSQSPRYKVTKRGQDVALRCDPISGHVSLYWYRQALGQGPEFLTYFNYEAQQDKSGLPNDRFSAERPEGSISTLTIQRTEQRDSAMYRCASSAGFGRLFFGSGTQLSVL.

Concerning this clone: The read gets to within 3 residues of the CDR3 end, and the germline J gene fills in the rest. J is TRBJ1-1 and V is TRBV29-1; 10 bases are a match to TRBD1. CDR3 length equals 14 residues. With V trimmed by 7 bases and J by 5 bases, 10 bases remained unmatched. Germline V gene lookup returns CDR1 SQVTM and CDR2 ANQGSEA. The CDR3 DNA, read in part, is TGCAGCGCCGCGAGTGGGACAGGGGTAACTGAA. Its translation is CSAASGTGVTE. The complete CDR3 sequence is CSAASGTGVTEAFF.

Remarks on this clone: The read comes to an end 3 residues before the CDR3 does, leaving the germline J gene to fill in the end. The chain couples TRBV7-6 to TRBJ1-6; 9 nucleotides align to TRBD1. The CDR3 extends over 14 amino acids. Trimming at V came to 5 bases and at J to 11 bases, leaving 7 bases not matched to a gene. The germline V gene encodes CDR1 SGHVS and CDR2 FNYEAQ. CDR3 sequence: CASSPGTGSPPLHF. CDR3 bases read: TGTGCCAGCAGCCCCGGGACAGGGAGCCCACCC.

With regard to this clone: The CDR3 end lies 3 residues beyond the end of the read and is filled in from the germline J gene. J is TRBJ2-7 and V is TRBV5-1; TRBD1 agrees at 11 bases. V lost 5 bases, J lost 5 bases, and 6 bases stayed unmatched. The CDR3 consists of 14 residues. Germline V gene data show CDR1 as SGHRS and CDR2 as YFSETQ. The CDR3 bases that were read are TGCGCCAGCAGTTGGGGACAGGGGGGGCACGAG. Protein sequence: CASSWGQGGHE. The entire CDR3 is CASSWGQGGHEQYF.

On this clone itself: The read terminates 3 residues before the CDR3 end, so the remaining end is supplied by the germline J gene. V is TRBV29-1 and J is TRBJ1-2; 8 bases are shared with TRBD1. The CDR3 runs to 15 residues. Trimming took 7 bases from V and 7 from J; bases not matched to a gene: 17. CDR1 and CDR2 from the germline V gene are SQVTM and ANQGSEA. CDR3 region: CSGGSTGGGQAGYTF. The sequenced part of the CDR3 DNA is TGCAGCGGAGGAAGTACAGGTGGGGGACAGGCTGGC. Full variable domain (rest looked up from reference TRBV29-1 and TRBJ1-2): SAVISQKPSRDICQRGTSLTIQCQVDSQVTMMFWYRQQPGQSLTLIATANQGSEATYESGFVIDKFPISRPNLTFSTLTVSNMSPEDSSIYLCSGGSTGGGQAGYTFGSGTRLTVV.

As concerns this clone: Read data end 3 residues before the CDR3 end; the end is taken from the germline J gene. J is TRBJ2-3 and V is TRBV19, with 9 bases lining up with TRBD2. CDR1 LNHDA and CDR2 SQIVND come from the germline V gene (reference sequence). This CDR3 contains 14 residues. Trimming took 4 bases from V and 3 from J; bases not matched to a gene: 2. The CDR3 DNA, read in part, is TGTGCCAGTAGTAGACTAGCGGAGACAGATACG. This gives the protein CASSRLAETDT. The whole CDR3 reads CASSRLAETDTQYF.

On this clone itself: The read halts 3 residues ahead of the CDR3 end, with the missing end drawn from the germline J gene. The genes are TRBV18 and TRBJ1-4; a possible D gene is TRBD1 (5 bases). Trimming took 3 bases from V and 0 from J, leaving 14 bases between them. The CDR3 is 17 residues long. Germline loops: CDR1 KGHSH, CDR2 LQKENI. Here the CDR3 reads CASSPAPTVATNEKLFF. The DNA read from the CDR3 is TGTGCCAGCTCACCTGCCCCGACAGTTGCAACTAATGAAAAA.

On this clone: The missing CDR3 end, 3 residues past where the read stops, is filled in from the germline J gene. The chain uses TRBV18 and TRBJ2-5; D call uncertain. V was trimmed by 3 bases and J by 4 bases, leaving 9 bases between them. This CDR3 has 13 residues. CDR1 and CDR2 (germline): KGHSH, LQKENI. The sequenced part of the CDR3 DNA is TGTGCCAGCTCACCCCAGACGGGAGAGACC. Its protein is CASSPQTGET. The whole CDR3 protein reads CASSPQTGETQYF.